The text below deals with one T cell receptor (beta chain). Its specificity is not known. This sample is drawn from a study of cytotoxic CD8 clonotypes in ibrutinib-treated CLL. Overall study context: Among the patients, 10 to 11 presented as relapsed/refractory and around 15 as treatment-naive; some 17 showed unmutated IGHV.

Method: immunoSEQ multiplex PCR; TCRdb's copy keeps in-frame clones and lacks some. The sample comprises roughly 100,000 clones, about 78% of which are singletons, and around 32% rests with the top ten. Study-level findings and limits: Clonality rose at ibrutinib response and fell back toward baseline at progression. Pretreatment clonality was elevated relative to age-matched healthy donors and paralleled circulating CD8+ T-cell counts.

The CDR3 covers 15 residues. V shed 6 bases, J shed 1 base, and the junction held 3 bases outside the gene matches. The germline gives CDR1 SGHAT, CDR2 FQNNGV. The source is a human donor with chronic lymphocytic leukemia. The chain is built from TRBV11-2 and TRBJ2-3; 11 positions agree with TRBD2. The sample here was PBMCs, taken after 12 months of ibrutinib treatment. Here the CDR3 reads CASSYSGGGTDTQYF. In nucleotides, the CDR3 is TGTGCCAGCAGTTATAGCGGGGGGGGCACAGATACGCAGTATTTT.